The rows below give T cell receptor beta chains drawn from one sample of a study of OX40 agonist ivuxolimab in advanced cancers. Only in-frame clones appear in the TCRdb table, and some are missing; sequencing was by immunoSEQ multiplex PCR. Among about 11,000 clones listed, 65% to 85% were seen once. Here the sequenced sample was CD4+ or CD8+ T cells sorted from blood, taken in a trial of the OX40 agonist ivuxolimab. The receptors here all came from an adult with an advanced solid tumor such as melanoma, head and neck, liver or kidney cancer. CDR3s include the opening cysteine and the closing phenylalanine or tryptophan. The D gene is left open where the match is weak. The size field is filled for only some rows; it gives once, few, many or a size class.

J gene: TRBJ2-7; V gene: TRBV7-3; D gene: TRBD1; clone size: .; CDR3 protein: CASSFGQGSSEQYF; CDR3 DNA: TGTGCCAGCAGCTTCGGACAGGGATCTAGCGAGCAGTACTTC
J gene: TRBJ2-2; V gene: TRBV9; D gene: .; clone size: .; CDR3 protein: CASSQLGTGELFF; CDR3 DNA: TGTGCCAGCAGCCAACTAGGCACCGGGGAGCTGTTTTTT
J gene: TRBJ2-3; V gene: TRBV5-4; D gene: .; clone size: .; CDR3 protein: CASSRQVFTDTQYF; CDR3 DNA: TGTGCCAGCAGCCGCCAGGTATTTACAGATACGCAGTATTTT
J gene: TRBJ2-7; V gene: TRBV2; D gene: TRBD2; clone size: .; CDR3 protein: CAGGLVSYEQYF; CDR3 DNA: TGTGCCGGTGGACTAGTGTCCTACGAGCAGTACTTC
J gene: TRBJ2-7; V gene: TRBV27; D gene: TRBD1; clone size: .; CDR3 protein: CASSLGRGGEQYF; CDR3 DNA: TGTGCCAGCAGTTTAGGGCGAGGGGGCGAACAGTACTTC
J gene: TRBJ2-5; V gene: TRBV6-1; D gene: .; clone size: once; CDR3 protein: CASSEVGGRGYETQYF; CDR3 DNA: TGTGCCAGCAGTGAAGTCGGGGGCAGGGGATACGAGACCCAGTACTTC
J gene: TRBJ2-3; V gene: TRBV15; D gene: TRBD1; clone size: .; CDR3 protein: CATSRDQQGQDTDTQYF; CDR3 DNA: TGTGCCACCAGCAGAGATCAACAGGGACAGGACACAGATACGCAGTATTTT
J gene: TRBJ2-1; V gene: TRBV6-4; D gene: .; clone size: few; CDR3 protein: CASSERDSAYNEQFF; CDR3 DNA: TGTGCCAGCAGTGAGCGGGATTCCGCCTACAATGAGCAGTTCTTC
J gene: TRBJ2-7; V gene: TRBV4-1; D gene: .; clone size: .; CDR3 protein: CASSQAPQGLVVYEQYF; CDR3 DNA: TGCGCCAGCAGCCAGGCCCCTCAGGGATTGGTGGTTTACGAGCAGTACTTC
J gene: TRBJ2-4; V gene: TRBV7-9; D gene: .; clone size: .; CDR3 protein: CASSDAEGRLVPKNIQYF; CDR3 DNA: TGTGCCAGCAGCGACGCTGAAGGAAGGTTGGTTCCCAAAAACATTCAGTACTTC
J gene: TRBJ1-1; V gene: TRBV21-1; D gene: .; clone size: few; CDR3 protein: CASREGWTEAFF; CDR3 DNA: TGTGCCAGCAGGGAGGGCTGGACTGAAGCTTTCTTT
J gene: TRBJ2-7; V gene: TRBV6-1; D gene: .; clone size: .; CDR3 protein: CASSGTTLYEQYF; CDR3 DNA: TGTGCCAGCAGTGGAACGACACTTTACGAGCAGTACTTC
J gene: TRBJ2-2; V gene: TRBV4-2; D gene: .; clone size: .; CDR3 protein: CASSPMEGPGELFF; CDR3 DNA: TGTGCCAGCAGCCCGATGGAGGGGCCCGGGGAGCTGTTTTTT
J gene: TRBJ2-1; V gene: TRBV6-4; D gene: TRBD2; clone size: .; CDR3 protein: CASSDSPAGARVEQFF; CDR3 DNA: TGTGCCAGCAGTGACTCTCCAGCGGGGGCCCGCGTTGAGCAGTTCTTC
J gene: TRBJ1-1; V gene: TRBV6-1; D gene: .; clone size: .; CDR3 protein: CASSEFGSGTEAFF; CDR3 DNA: TGTGCCAGCAGTGAATTTGGCAGTGGCACTGAAGCTTTCTTT
J gene: TRBJ2-3; V gene: TRBV5-4; D gene: .; clone size: .; CDR3 protein: CASSFGDTQYF; CDR3 DNA: TGTGCCAGCAGCTTCGGGGATACGCAGTATTTT
J gene: TRBJ1-2; V gene: TRBV29-1; D gene: .; clone size: .; CDR3 protein: CSVEGARGYGYTF; CDR3 DNA: TGCAGCGTTGAAGGGGCCAGGGGTTATGGCTACACCTTC
J gene: TRBJ2-7; V gene: TRBV5-1; D gene: TRBD1; clone size: .; CDR3 protein: CASSWDRDYYEQYF; CDR3 DNA: TGCGCCAGCAGCTGGGACAGGGACTACTACGAGCAGTACTTC
J gene: TRBJ1-1; V gene: TRBV5-1; D gene: .; clone size: .; CDR3 protein: CASSLVEGTEAFF; CDR3 DNA: TGCGCCAGCAGCTTGGTGGAGGGAACTGAAGCTTTCTTT
J gene: TRBJ2-7; V gene: TRBV6-1; D gene: TRBD2; clone size: medium-sized; CDR3 protein: CASSEVAGGPSYEQYF; CDR3 DNA: TGTGCCAGCAGTGAAGTGGCGGGAGGCCCCTCCTACGAGCAGTACTTC
J gene: TRBJ1-2; V gene: TRBV7-9; D gene: .; clone size: .; CDR3 protein: CASSFPQGAGYGYTF; CDR3 DNA: TGTGCCAGCAGCTTTCCGCAGGGCGCGGGCTATGGCTACACCTTC
J gene: TRBJ2-7; V gene: TRBV5-4; D gene: TRBD2; clone size: .; CDR3 protein: CASSLGVQGLAGGYEQYF; CDR3 DNA: TGTGCCAGCAGCTTAGGGGTTCAAGGGCTAGCGGGAGGCTACGAGCAGTACTTC
J gene: TRBJ2-7; V gene: TRBV15; D gene: TRBD2; clone size: few; CDR3 protein: CATSRETSGGYEQYF; CDR3 DNA: TGTGCCACCAGCAGGGAGACTAGCGGGGGCTACGAGCAGTACTTC
J gene: TRBJ2-1; V gene: TRBV6-5; D gene: TRBD1; clone size: once; CDR3 protein: CASSYGQGAAYNEQFF; CDR3 DNA: TGTGCCAGCAGTTACGGACAGGGGGCGGCCTACAATGAGCAGTTCTTC
J gene: TRBJ2-2; V gene: TRBV19; D gene: .; clone size: .; CDR3 protein: CASSVQGSNTGELFF; CDR3 DNA: TGTGCCAGTAGCGTACAGGGTTCAAACACCGGGGAGCTGTTTTTT
J gene: TRBJ2-5; V gene: TRBV7-9; D gene: .; clone size: .; CDR3 protein: CASSLAQGRRETQYF; CDR3 DNA: TGTGCCAGCAGCTTAGCCCAGGGGCGCAGGGAGACCCAGTACTTC
J gene: TRBJ2-1; V gene: TRBV7-9; D gene: .; clone size: few; CDR3 protein: CASSYPFSSGRLVNEQFF; CDR3 DNA: TGTGCCAGCAGCTACCCCTTCTCATCGGGGAGACTCGTCAATGAGCAGTTCTTC
J gene: TRBJ1-5; V gene: TRBV4-1; D gene: .; clone size: .; CDR3 protein: CASSWVGDNQPQHF; CDR3 DNA: TGCGCCAGCAGCTGGGTCGGGGATAACCAGCCCCAGCATTTT
J gene: TRBJ2-7; V gene: TRBV4-1; D gene: .; clone size: .; CDR3 protein: CASSQEKVLGEQYF; CDR3 DNA: TGCGCCAGCAGCCAAGAAAAGGTTTTGGGGGAGCAGTACTTC
J gene: TRBJ1-2; V gene: TRBV4-2; D gene: .; clone size: .; CDR3 protein: CASSLGGANYGYTF; CDR3 DNA: TGTGCCAGCAGCTTGGGTGGAGCTAACTATGGCTACACCTTC
J gene: TRBJ2-3; V gene: TRBV6-1; D gene: TRBD2; clone size: .; CDR3 protein: CASSGAGLSDTQYF; CDR3 DNA: TGTGCCAGCAGTGGAGCGGGGTTATCAGATACGCAGTATTTT
J gene: TRBJ1-4; V gene: TRBV5-4; D gene: .; clone size: .; CDR3 protein: CASSLDVGSEKLFF; CDR3 DNA: TGTGCCAGCAGCTTGGATGTAGGAAGTGAAAAACTGTTTTTT
J gene: TRBJ2-7; V gene: TRBV5-8; D gene: .; clone size: .; CDR3 protein: CASSLVGDEQYF; CDR3 DNA: TGTGCCAGCAGCTTGGTAGGGGACGAGCAGTACTTC
J gene: TRBJ1-6; V gene: TRBV25-1; D gene: .; clone size: .; CDR3 protein: CASSEGASSYNSPLHF; CDR3 DNA: TGTGCCAGCAGTGAGGGGGCTAGCTCCTATAATTCACCCCTCCACTTT
J gene: TRBJ1-5; V gene: TRBV21-1; D gene: .; clone size: few; CDR3 protein: CASSQVGRLNQPQHF; CDR3 DNA: TGTGCCAGCAGCCAGGTAGGCAGATTAAATCAGCCCCAGCATTTT
J gene: TRBJ2-7; V gene: TRBV7-9; D gene: .; clone size: few; CDR3 protein: CASSLAVWTDEQYF; CDR3 DNA: TGTGCCAGCAGCTTAGCTGTTTGGACCGACGAGCAGTACTTC
J gene: TRBJ2-7; V gene: TRBV10-2; D gene: TRBD1; clone size: .; CDR3 protein: CASGGVGQGTYEQYF; CDR3 DNA: TGCGCCAGCGGGGGAGTGGGACAGGGGACCTACGAGCAGTACTTC
J gene: TRBJ1-4; V gene: TRBV2; D gene: TRBD1; clone size: .; CDR3 protein: CASFSRTGLNEKLFF; CDR3 DNA: TGTGCCAGCTTTTCTCGGACAGGGCTTAATGAAAAACTGTTTTTT
J gene: TRBJ1-2; V gene: TRBV29-1; D gene: .; clone size: .; CDR3 protein: CSVEGGAIYGYTF; CDR3 DNA: TGCAGCGTTGAAGGGGGGGCCATCTATGGCTACACCTTC
J gene: TRBJ2-7; V gene: TRBV13; D gene: .; clone size: .; CDR3 protein: CASSLVGPSYEQYF; CDR3 DNA: TGTGCCAGCAGCTTAGTGGGACCCTCCTACGAGCAGTACTTC
J gene: TRBJ2-7; V gene: TRBV27; D gene: TRBD2; clone size: few; CDR3 protein: CASRARTSGGLYEQYF; CDR3 DNA: TGTGCCAGCAGGGCCCGGACTAGCGGGGGCCTCTACGAGCAGTACTTC
J gene: TRBJ2-1; V gene: TRBV5-1; D gene: TRBD2; clone size: .; CDR3 protein: CASSLERGFGGRGDEQFF; CDR3 DNA: TGCGCCAGCAGCTTGGAAAGGGGCTTCGGCGGGAGGGGGGATGAGCAGTTCTTC
J gene: TRBJ1-2; V gene: TRBV10-2; D gene: TRBD1; clone size: few; CDR3 protein: CASSELPGGPYGYTF; CDR3 DNA: TGCGCCAGCAGCGAACTACCAGGGGGCCCATATGGCTACACCTTC
J gene: TRBJ2-7; V gene: TRBV11-3; D gene: .; clone size: .; CDR3 protein: CASSLEPADKGPYEQYF; CDR3 DNA: TGTGCCAGCAGCTTAGAACCGGCAGACAAAGGCCCCTACGAGCAGTACTTC
J gene: TRBJ2-2; V gene: TRBV27; D gene: .; clone size: .; CDR3 protein: CASSSPTSPGELFF; CDR3 DNA: TGTGCCAGCAGTTCCCCAACTAGCCCCGGGGAGCTGTTTTTT
J gene: TRBJ2-3; V gene: TRBV9; D gene: .; clone size: .; CDR3 protein: CASSAAKDTQYF; CDR3 DNA: TGTGCCAGCAGCGCCGCCAAAGATACGCAGTATTTT
J gene: TRBJ2-3; V gene: TRBV5-8; D gene: .; clone size: .; CDR3 protein: CASSLGPPPIRSTDTQYF; CDR3 DNA: TGTGCCAGCAGCTTGGGGCCACCGCCTATAAGAAGCACAGATACGCAGTATTTT
J gene: TRBJ2-1; V gene: TRBV4-1; D gene: .; clone size: once; CDR3 protein: CASRFSVVGDNEQFF; CDR3 DNA: TGCGCCAGCAGATTTTCGGTCGTTGGCGACAATGAGCAGTTCTTC
J gene: TRBJ1-2; V gene: TRBV4-1; D gene: .; clone size: .; CDR3 protein: CASSPGTAGYGYTF; CDR3 DNA: TGCGCCAGCAGCCCCGGCACTGCGGGGTATGGCTACACCTTC
J gene: TRBJ2-5; V gene: TRBV6-1; D gene: .; clone size: .; CDR3 protein: CASHLPWEQYF; CDR3 DNA: TGTGCCAGCCACCTTCCGTGGGAGCAGTACTTC
J gene: TRBJ2-1; V gene: TRBV30; D gene: .; clone size: .; CDR3 protein: CAWTPKLAAYNEQFF; CDR3 DNA: TGTGCCTGGACCCCGAAGCTAGCAGCCTACAATGAGCAGTTCTTC
J gene: TRBJ1-2; V gene: TRBV6-5; D gene: .; clone size: .; CDR3 protein: CASSSTVGRARGYTF; CDR3 DNA: TGTGCCAGCAGTTCGACGGTCGGAAGGGCGCGAGGCTACACCTTC
J gene: TRBJ1-4; V gene: TRBV4-1; D gene: .; clone size: .; CDR3 protein: CASSTGREKLFF; CDR3 DNA: TGCGCCAGCAGCACCGGGAGAGAAAAACTGTTTTTT
J gene: TRBJ2-7; V gene: TRBV7-8; D gene: .; clone size: .; CDR3 protein: CASSTPGRVYEQYF; CDR3 DNA: TGTGCCAGCAGCACACCGGGACGAGTCTACGAGCAGTACTTC
J gene: TRBJ2-3; V gene: TRBV6-5; D gene: .; clone size: .; CDR3 protein: CASSYSGGYTDTQYF; CDR3 DNA: TGTGCCAGCAGTTACTCGGGAGGTTACACAGATACGCAGTATTTT
J gene: TRBJ2-3; V gene: TRBV6-5; D gene: TRBD1; clone size: .; CDR3 protein: CASSYSGQGSTDTQYF; CDR3 DNA: TGTGCCAGCAGTTACTCAGGACAGGGCAGCACAGATACGCAGTATTTT